This T cell receptor beta chain was identified during a study of shared clonotypes between healthy human individuals. Study summary: Researchers drew samples from two women and a few men aged 18 to 49.

Study-level results: Researchers found naive subsets generally carried larger estimated richness than memory subsets. Naive CD4 clonotypes were shared across several donors at approximately 5.3%.

Details on this clone: Its antigen is not known.

CD45RO-negative, CCR7-positively selected cells formed the naive CD8 fraction, excluding terminally differentiated effector memory CD45RA+ cells. In the original analysis: ImmunoSEQ output lacked quality scores and full-length reads, limiting matched filtering. Some clones are missing from TCRdb's copy, which holds only in-frame ones; the method was immunoSEQ multiplex PCR. From that table come the V and J calls and clone size; the DNA was used to work out D and trimming. The sample has a few hundred thousand clones; just under 97% are singletons. V was cut by 4 bases and J by 7 bases, with 14 bases left in between. The germline V gene has CDR1 SGHDT and CDR2 YYEEEE. This CDR3 has 13 amino acids.

The specimen was naive CD8+ T cells sorted from blood. The rearrangement links TRBV5-6 to TRBJ1-2, with D hard to call. The TCR was taken from a woman aged 30 to 39 in good health. CDR3 sequence (DNA): TGTGCCAGCAGCCCCCTGGGTACGATTGGCTACACCTTC. Its protein is CASSPLGTIGYTF.